The present T cell receptor (beta chain) was sequenced within a study of blood T cells in healthy people across ages. Study results and limitations: Observed TCR beta diversity per million T cells went down as age went up. This fall followed a roughly linear course with age.

Germline CDR1 is KGHDR and CDR2 is SFDVKD. The CDR3 runs 18 residues. Losses at the gene ends were 3 bases for V and 4 bases for J; bases not matched to a gene: 14. Turning to this clonotype: Its specificity is not known.

A second PCR, run for about 7 to 12 cycles, used a sample-barcoded 5' primer plus a J-beta primer mix. TCRdb processed the 5' RACE reads anew with MiXCR; each CDR3 protein has one entry. The sample includes 850,000 or so distinct CDR3 sequences, more than 25% seen only once; the top ten take roughly 17%. Total RNA was extracted at no less than 6 micrograms per sample. The source material was blood. This receptor was taken from a woman older than 75 in good health. The chain uses TRBV24-1 and TRBJ2-5; 9 bases are shared with TRBD2. In DNA form, the CDR3 reads TGTGCCACCAGTGATCCGCGGGGTCTAGCGGGGCCTTCAGAGACCCAGTACTTC. Protein sequence: CATSDPRGLAGPSETQYF.